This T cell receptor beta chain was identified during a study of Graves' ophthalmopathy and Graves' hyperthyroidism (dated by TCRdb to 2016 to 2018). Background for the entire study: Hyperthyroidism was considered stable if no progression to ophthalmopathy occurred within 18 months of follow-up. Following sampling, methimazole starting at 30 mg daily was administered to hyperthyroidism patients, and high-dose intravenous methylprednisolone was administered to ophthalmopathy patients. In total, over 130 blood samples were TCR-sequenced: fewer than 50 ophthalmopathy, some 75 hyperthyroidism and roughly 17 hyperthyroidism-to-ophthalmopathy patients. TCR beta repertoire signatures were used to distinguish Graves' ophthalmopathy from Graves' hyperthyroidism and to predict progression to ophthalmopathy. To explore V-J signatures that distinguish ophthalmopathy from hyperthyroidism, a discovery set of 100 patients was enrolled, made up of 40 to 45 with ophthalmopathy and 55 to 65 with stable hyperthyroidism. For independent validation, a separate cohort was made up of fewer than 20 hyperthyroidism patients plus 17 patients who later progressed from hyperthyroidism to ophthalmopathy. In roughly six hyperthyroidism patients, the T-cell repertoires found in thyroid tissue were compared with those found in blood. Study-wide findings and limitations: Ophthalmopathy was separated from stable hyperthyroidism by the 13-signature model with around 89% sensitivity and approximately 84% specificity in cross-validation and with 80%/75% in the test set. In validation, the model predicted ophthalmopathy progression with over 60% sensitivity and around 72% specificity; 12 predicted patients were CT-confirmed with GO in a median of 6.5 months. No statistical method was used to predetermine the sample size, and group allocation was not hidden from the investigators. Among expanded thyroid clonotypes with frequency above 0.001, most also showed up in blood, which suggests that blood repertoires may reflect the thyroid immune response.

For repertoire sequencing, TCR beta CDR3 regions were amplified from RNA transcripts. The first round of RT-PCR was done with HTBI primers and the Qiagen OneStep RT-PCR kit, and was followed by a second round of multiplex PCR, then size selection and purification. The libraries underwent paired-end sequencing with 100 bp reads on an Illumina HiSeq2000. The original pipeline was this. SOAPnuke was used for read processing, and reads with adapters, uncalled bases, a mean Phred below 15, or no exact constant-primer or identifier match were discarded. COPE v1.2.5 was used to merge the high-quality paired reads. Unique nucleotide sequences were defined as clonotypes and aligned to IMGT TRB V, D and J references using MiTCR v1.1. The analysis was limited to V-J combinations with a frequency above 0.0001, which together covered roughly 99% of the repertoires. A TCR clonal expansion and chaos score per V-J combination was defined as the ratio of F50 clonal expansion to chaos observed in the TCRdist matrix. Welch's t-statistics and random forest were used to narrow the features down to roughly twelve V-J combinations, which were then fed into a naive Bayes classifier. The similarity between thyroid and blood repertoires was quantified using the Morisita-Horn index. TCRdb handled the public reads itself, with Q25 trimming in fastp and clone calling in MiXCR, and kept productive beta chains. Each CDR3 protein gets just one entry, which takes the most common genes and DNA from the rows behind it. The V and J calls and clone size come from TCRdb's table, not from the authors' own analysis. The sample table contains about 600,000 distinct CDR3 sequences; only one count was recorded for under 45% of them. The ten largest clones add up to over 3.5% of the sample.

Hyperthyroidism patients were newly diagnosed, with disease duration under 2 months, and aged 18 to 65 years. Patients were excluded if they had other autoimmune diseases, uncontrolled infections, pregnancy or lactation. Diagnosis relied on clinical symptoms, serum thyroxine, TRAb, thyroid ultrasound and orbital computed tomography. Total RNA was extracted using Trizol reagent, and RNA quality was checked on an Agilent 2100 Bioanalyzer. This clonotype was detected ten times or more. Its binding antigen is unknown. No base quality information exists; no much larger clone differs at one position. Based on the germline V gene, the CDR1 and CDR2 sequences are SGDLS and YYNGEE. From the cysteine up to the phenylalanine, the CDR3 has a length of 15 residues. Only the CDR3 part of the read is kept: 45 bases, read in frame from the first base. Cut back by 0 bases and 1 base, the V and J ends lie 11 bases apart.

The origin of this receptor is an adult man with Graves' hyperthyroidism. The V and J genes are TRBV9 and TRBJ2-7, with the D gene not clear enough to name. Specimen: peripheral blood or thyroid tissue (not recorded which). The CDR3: CASSVVPGTSYEQYF. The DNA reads TGTGCCAGCAGCGTAGTCCCAGGAACGTCCTACGAGCAGTACTTC.